This TCR beta chain was sequenced during a study of blood T cell repertoires in COVID-19. Assay: immunoSEQ multiplex PCR; the TCRdb copy retains only in-frame clones and omits some. The table records 350,000 to 450,000 clones, around 85% of them present only once. The ends were cut back, 6 bases at V and 4 bases at J, with 13 bases in the middle. This CDR3 is built from 14 residues. The germline CDR1 and CDR2 sequences are MNHEY and SVGAGI. The TCR was taken from a woman aged 18-35 years with acute or convalescent COVID-19. This sequence joins TRBV6-5 and TRBJ1-3, with D unresolved. The specimen sequenced was peripheral blood. In DNA, the CDR3 is TGTGCCAGCAGCTTGACATCGAGAGGAAACACCATATATTTT. Translating gives CASSLTSRGNTIYF.